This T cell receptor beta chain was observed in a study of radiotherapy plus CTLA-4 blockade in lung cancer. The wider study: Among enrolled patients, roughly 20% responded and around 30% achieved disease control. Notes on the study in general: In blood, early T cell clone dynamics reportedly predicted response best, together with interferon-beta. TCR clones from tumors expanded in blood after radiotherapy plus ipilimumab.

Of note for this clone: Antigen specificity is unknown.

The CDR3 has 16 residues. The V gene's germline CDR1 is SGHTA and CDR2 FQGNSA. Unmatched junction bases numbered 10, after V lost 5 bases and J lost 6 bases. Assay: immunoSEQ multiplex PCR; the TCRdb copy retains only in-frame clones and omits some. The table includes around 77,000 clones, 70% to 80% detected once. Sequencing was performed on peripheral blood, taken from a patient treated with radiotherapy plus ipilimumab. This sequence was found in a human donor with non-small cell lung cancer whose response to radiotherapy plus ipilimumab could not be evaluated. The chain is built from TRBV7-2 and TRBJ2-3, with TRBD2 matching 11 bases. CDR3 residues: CASSLGVAGGPDTQYF. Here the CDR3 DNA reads TGTGCCAGCAGCCTTGGGGTAGCGGGAGGGCCGGATACGCAGTATTTT.